Below, 10 T cell receptor beta chains from the same sample are listed, as sequenced in a study of T cells of healthy individuals. From the 5' RACE reads, TCRdb called clonotypes with MiXCR, one entry per CDR3 protein. The sample contains about 96,000 distinct CDR3 sequences, 17% of which appear only once. These receptors all come from a human donor in good health.

V usage is TRBV7-9 and J usage is TRBJ1-3; D ambiguous. The CDR3 is 15 residues long. Germline values: CDR1 SEHNR, CDR2 FQNEAQ (reference sequence). V was cut by 4 bases and J by 0 bases, with 10 bases left in between. As DNA, the CDR3 is TGTGCCAGCAGCTCCCTGAGAGGCTCTGGAAACACCATATATTTT. Its protein is CASSSLRGSGNTIYF.

This clonotype occurred a few times. V and J are TRBV28 and TRBJ2-7; the D gene is possibly TRBD2 (6 bases). V lost 5 bases to trimming and J lost 5 bases, with 16 bases between them. Germline V gene lookup returns CDR1 MDHEN and CDR2 SYDVKM. This CDR3 has 14 residues. The CDR3: CASSLLGGVHEQYF. CDR3 coding DNA: TGTGCCAGCAGTCTCCTGGGCGGGGTCCACGAGCAGTACTTC.

The DNA for the CDR3 is TGCAGTGCAGATCCCGGACAGACTCAGTTTAGCACAGATACGCAGTATTTT. This translates into CSADPGQTQFSTDTQYF. The V call is TRBV20-1, the J call TRBJ2-3, with a weak D call TRBD1 (6 bases). This CDR3 has 17 residues. Per the germline V gene, CDR1 is DFQATT and CDR2 is SNEGSKA (reference sequence). Trimming cost V 6 bases and J 0 bases, with 22 bases left between them.

This clonotype was recorded many times. Compared with germline, one end of the junction differs, possibly owing to a read error. The J gene is TRBJ2-1, the V gene TRBV7-7; 9 bases are shared with TRBD2. The CDR3 runs 13 residues. Germline V gene data show CDR1 as SSHAT and CDR2 as FNYEAQ (reference sequence). For the CDR3, the DNA is TGTGCTAGCAGCCTAGCGGGGACTAATGAGCAGTTCTTC. Amino acids: CASSLAGTNEQFF.

The chain joins TRBV2 to TRBJ2-1; D is unresolved. There are 12 residues in the CDR3. V gave up 4 bases and J gave up 6 bases, with 7 bases separating them. Germline V gene sequence: CDR1 SNHLY, CDR2 FYNNEI. The CDR3 nucleotides read TGTGCCAGCAGTGTTCTCGGCAATGAGCAGTTCTTC. Protein: CASSVLGNEQFF.

V usage is TRBV4-1 and J usage is TRBJ2-5, with D uncertain. In germline, CDR1 is MGHRA, CDR2 YSYEKL. The CDR3 covers 13 residues. The V gene lost 1 base and the J gene lost 6 bases, with 9 bases spanning the gap. The CDR3, as DNA: TGCGCCAGCAGCCAAGTTAGCAGCCAGACCCAGTACTTC. Amino acid sequence: CASSQVSSQTQYF.

This clonotype has a handful of counts. The rearrangement uses TRBV2 and TRBJ2-6, with a possible D match to TRBD1 (6 bases). This CDR3 comprises 15 residues. V lost 7 bases and J lost 4, with 14 bases in between. Germline assignment: CDR1 SNHLY and CDR2 FYNNEI. The chain's CDR3 is CASTLTGTGANVLTF. The CDR3 DNA reads as TGTGCCAGCACCCTGACAGGTACCGGGGCCAACGTCCTGACTTTC.

V usage is TRBV12-3 or TRBV12-4 and J usage is TRBJ1-6; D remains ambiguous. V gave up 7 bases and J gave up 0 bases, with 7 bases separating them. The CDR3 is 14 amino acids. CDR3 protein: CASTTGSYNSPLHF. The CDR3, as DNA: TGTGCCAGCACCACGGGCTCCTATAATTCACCCCTCCACTTT.

This chain connects TRBV7-6 to TRBJ2-5; weak D call: TRBD2 (6 bases). With 5 bases removed from V and 5 bases from J, the gap between germline ends came to 15 bases. CDR1 is SGHVS and CDR2 is FNYEAQ in the germline V gene. The CDR3 covers 14 residues. DNA of the CDR3: TGTGCCAGCAGCCATGTAGAGGGGAGGGAGACCCAGTACTTC. Encoded protein: CASSHVEGRETQYF.

This clonotype has just a few counts. This chain uses TRBV3-1 with TRBJ2-7; D gene unclear. This CDR3 is built from 16 residues. V lost 1 base and J 3 bases, leaving 16 bases between the germline ends. The germline V gene has CDR1 LGHDT and CDR2 YNNKEL (reference sequence). This CDR3 is CASSQAPSGSHYEQYF. The CDR3 bases are TGTGCCAGCAGCCAAGCCCCCTCCGGAAGCCACTACGAGCAGTACTTC.